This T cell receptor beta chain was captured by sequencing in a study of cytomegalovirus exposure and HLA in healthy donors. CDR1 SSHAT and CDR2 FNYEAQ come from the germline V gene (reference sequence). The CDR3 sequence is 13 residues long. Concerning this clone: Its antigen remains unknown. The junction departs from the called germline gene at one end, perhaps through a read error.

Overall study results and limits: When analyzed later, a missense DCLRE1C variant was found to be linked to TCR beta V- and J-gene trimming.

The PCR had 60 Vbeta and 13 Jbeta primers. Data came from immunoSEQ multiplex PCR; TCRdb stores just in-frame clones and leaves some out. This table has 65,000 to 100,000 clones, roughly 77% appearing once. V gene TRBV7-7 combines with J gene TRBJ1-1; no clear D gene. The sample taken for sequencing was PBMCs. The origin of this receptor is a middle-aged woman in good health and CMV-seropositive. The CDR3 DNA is TGTGCTAGCAGCGCAAACAAGAACACTGAAGCTTTCTTT. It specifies CASSANKNTEAFF.